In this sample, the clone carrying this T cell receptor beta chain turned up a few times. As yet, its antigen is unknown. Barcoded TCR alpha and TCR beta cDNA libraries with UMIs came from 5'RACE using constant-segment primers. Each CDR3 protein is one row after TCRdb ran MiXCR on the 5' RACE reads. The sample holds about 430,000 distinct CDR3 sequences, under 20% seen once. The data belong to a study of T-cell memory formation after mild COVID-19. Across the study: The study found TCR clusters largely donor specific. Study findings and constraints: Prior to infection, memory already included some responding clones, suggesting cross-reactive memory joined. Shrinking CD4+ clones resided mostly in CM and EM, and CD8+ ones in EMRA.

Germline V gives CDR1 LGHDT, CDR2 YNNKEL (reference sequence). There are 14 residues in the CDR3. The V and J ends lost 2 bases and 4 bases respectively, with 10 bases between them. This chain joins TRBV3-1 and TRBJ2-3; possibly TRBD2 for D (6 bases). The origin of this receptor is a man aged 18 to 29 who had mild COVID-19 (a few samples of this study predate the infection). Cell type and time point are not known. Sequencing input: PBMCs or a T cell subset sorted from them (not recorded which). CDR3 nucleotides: TGTGCCAGCAGCCAACGGGACTTCTCAGATACGCAGTATTTT. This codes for CASSQRDFSDTQYF.